The 19 T cell receptor beta chains below come from one sample, sequenced in a study of blood T cell repertoires in COVID-19. TCRdb's table, derived via immunoSEQ multiplex PCR, lists solely in-frame clones and lacks some. The table shows about 42,000 clones, with roughly 76% occurring only once. The sequencing input was peripheral blood. Receptors were obtained from a man aged 65 to 79 with active or convalescent COVID-19.

This clone was counted a few times. The rearrangement uses TRBV5-1 and TRBJ1-4, with 7 positions matching TRBD1. The junction had 5 bases not matched to a gene; V was cut back by 5 bases and J by 4 bases. CDR3 length: 14 residues. The germline V gene has CDR1 SGHRS and CDR2 YFSETQ. In DNA, the CDR3 is TGCGCCAGCAGGTCCGGGACAGTTAATGAAAAACTGTTTTTT. It codes for CASRSGTVNEKLFF.

This rearrangement joins TRBV27 to TRBJ1-2; no clear D. This CDR3 is built from 16 residues. CDR1 is MNHEY and CDR2 is SMNVEV in the germline V gene (reference sequence). The ends were cut back, 1 base at V and 6 bases at J, with 18 bases in the middle. As DNA, the CDR3 is TGTGCCAGCAGTTTATGGGGAGGGCAGCTTGTTGATGGCTACACCTTC. Its protein product is CASSLWGGQLVDGYTF.

This rearrangement joins TRBV10-2 to TRBJ2-5; 7 nucleotides match TRBD2. The CDR3 contains 13 residues. The ends lost 6 bases at V and 0 bases at J; junction bases unmatched: 1. CDR1 is WSHSY and CDR2 is SAAADI in the germline V gene. CDR3 DNA sequence: TGCGCCAGCAGAACTAGCGACCAAGAGACCCAGTACTTC. It specifies CASRTSDQETQYF.

The V call is TRBV25-1, the J call TRBJ2-3, with D possibly TRBD2 on 6 matching bases. CDR1 and CDR2 from the germline V gene are MGHDK and SYGVNS. Trimming stripped 3 bases from V and 2 bases from J, with 12 bases between. This CDR3 has 15 residues. Written as DNA, the CDR3 is TGTGCCAGCAGTGATGGTGGGGGGTTCACAGATACGCAGTATTTT. It translates to CASSDGGGFTDTQYF.

The V call is TRBV9, the J call TRBJ2-2; a weak D match, TRBD1 (6 bases). Germline-derived CDR1 and CDR2 are SGDLS and YYNGEE. V dropped 0 bases and J dropped 4 bases, with 7 bases sitting between them. This CDR3 has 14 amino acids. This CDR3 is CASSVVGATGELFF. The CDR3, as DNA: TGTGCCAGCAGCGTAGTGGGGGCCACCGGGGAGCTGTTTTTT.

The chain uses TRBV19 and TRBJ2-6; D gene unclear. Per germline, CDR1 LNHDA and CDR2 SQIVND (reference sequence). This CDR3 spans 13 amino acids. Trimming stripped 7 bases from V and 0 bases from J, with 4 bases between. CDR3 protein: CASTNSGANVLTF. In nucleotides, the CDR3 is TGTGCCAGTACCAACTCTGGGGCCAACGTCCTGACTTTC.

CDR3 coding DNA: TGTGCCAGCTCACCTCAGCGGGAGCAGTACTTC. It encodes CASSPQREQYF. The chain joins TRBV18 to TRBJ2-7; tentative D call: TRBD2 (5 bases). The CDR3 is 11 residues long. Trimming shortened V by 3 bases and J by 7 bases, and 7 bases separated the two germline ends. Germline CDR1 KGHSH, CDR2 LQKENI.

The V gene is TRBV15, the J gene TRBJ1-1; tentatively, D is TRBD1 (5 bases). CDR1 and CDR2 from the germline V gene are LNHNV and YYDKDF (reference sequence). The CDR3 loop spans 15 amino acids. V was trimmed by 3 bases and J by 0 bases, leaving 11 bases between them. CDR3 loop: CATSRGGLLNTEAFF. The DNA for the CDR3 is TGTGCCACCAGCAGGGGGGGACTACTGAACACTGAAGCTTTCTTT.

In this sample, this clone turned up a few times. The chain employs TRBV25-1 and TRBJ2-3, with D possibly matching TRBD1 (7 bases). Trimming cost V 4 bases and J 2 bases, with 13 bases left between them. This CDR3 has 15 residues. Germline V gene lookup returns CDR1 MGHDK and CDR2 SYGVNS. CDR3: CASSAGGTYTDTQYF. The CDR3 DNA reads TGTGCCAGCAGTGCAGGGGGGACCTACACAGATACGCAGTATTTT.

This clone was picked up a small number of times. CDR3 nucleotides: TGCGCCAGCAGCATCGACAAACCAGACGGCACTGAAGCTTTCTTT. This encodes CASSIDKPDGTEAFF. The V and J genes are TRBV5-1 and TRBJ1-1; the D is unclear. V was trimmed by 4 bases and J by 4 bases, leaving 17 bases between them. This CDR3 is 15 amino acids long. Germline assignment: CDR1 SGHRS and CDR2 YFSETQ.

This chain links TRBV25-1 with TRBJ2-3; the D gene is possibly TRBD2 (5 bases). The CDR3 length is 13 residues. Germline CDR1 reads MGHDK; CDR2 reads SYGVNS. Between the trimmed V and J ends, which lost 5 bases and 6 bases, there was a span of 12 bases. The CDR3 sequence: CASSLQGGDTQYF. CDR3 DNA sequence: TGTGCCAGCAGTCTTCAAGGCGGGGATACGCAGTATTTT.

This chain links TRBV27 with TRBJ2-7; TRBD2 matches 14 bases. Trimming cost V 4 bases and J 6 bases; bases outside gene matches: 8. This CDR3 is built from 16 residues. CDR1 MNHEY and CDR2 SMNVEV come from the germline V gene (reference sequence). The CDR3 sequence is CASSSTSGGAIGEQYF. The CDR3 nucleotides read TGTGCCAGCAGTTCGACTAGCGGGGGGGCCATAGGCGAGCAGTACTTC.

V and J are TRBV5-1 and TRBJ1-6; a weak D match, TRBD1 (6 bases). Germline V lookup: CDR1 SGHRS, CDR2 YFSETQ. CDR3 length: 15 amino acids. V was shortened by 0 bases and J by 6 bases, with 10 bases between the two germline ends. Written as DNA, the CDR3 is TGCGCCAGCAGCTTGGGACAGGAGACTAATTCACCCCTCCACTTT. The encoded protein is CASSLGQETNSPLHF.

V usage is TRBV19 and J usage is TRBJ1-2; 7 positions match TRBD1. The CDR3 is 14 amino acids. Germline CDR1 is LNHDA and CDR2 is SQIVND (reference sequence). Trimming at V came to 9 bases and at J to 3 bases, leaving 10 bases not matched to a gene. CDR3 loop: CARIRQGKDYGYTF. The CDR3 nucleotides read TGTGCCAGAATAAGACAGGGAAAAGACTATGGCTACACCTTC.

This chain connects TRBV5-1 to TRBJ1-6; D is undetermined. Germline V lookup: CDR1 SGHRS, CDR2 YFSETQ. The CDR3 contains 15 residues. V shed 1 base and J shed 0 bases, with 5 bases lying between them. The DNA for the CDR3 is TGCGCCAGCAGCTTGCCGAGCTCCTATAATTCACCCCTCCACTTT. This codes for CASSLPSSYNSPLHF.

The chain links TRBV28 to TRBJ1-6; D gene uncertain. V lost 4 bases, J lost 0 bases, and 13 bases lay in between. The CDR3 runs to 17 residues. The V gene's germline CDR1 is MDHEN and CDR2 SYDVKM. The CDR3 bases are TGTGCCAGCAGTTCCTCCGACTCGAGCTCCTATAATTCACCCCTCCACTTT. This codes for CASSSSDSSSYNSPLHF.

The V and J genes are TRBV25-1 and TRBJ1-1; no definite D call. V was pared by 1 base and J by 11 bases, with 8 bases between. This CDR3 has 11 amino acids. Germline assignment: CDR1 MGHDK and CDR2 SYGVNS. The CDR3 sequence is CASSELLEAFF. CDR3 nucleotides: TGTGCCAGCAGTGAATTGTTAGAGGCTTTCTTT. Based on the CDR3 plus reference TRBV25-1 and TRBJ1-1, the full variable domain is EADIYQTPRYLVIGTGKKITLECSQTMGHDKMYWYQQDPGMELHLIHYSYGVNSTEKGDLSSESTVSRIRTEHFPLTLESARPSHTSQYLCASSELLEAFFGQGTRLTVV.

The chain couples TRBV19 to TRBJ2-1; TRBD2 aligns across 9 bases. The CDR3 is 17 amino acids. Per germline, CDR1 LNHDA and CDR2 SQIVND (reference sequence). With 5 bases clipped from V and 6 bases from J, the junction kept 14 bases outside the gene matches. The CDR3 bases are TGTGCCAGTAGTTCTCGCGGGGGGGCCGCCCCCACCAATGAGCAGTTCTTC. Residues: CASSSRGGAAPTNEQFF.

This rearrangement joins TRBV3-1 (or the pseudogene TRBV3-2) to TRBJ1-2, with D possibly matching TRBD1 (5 bases). V was cut by 3 bases and J by 8 bases, with 16 bases left in between. Germline values: CDR1 LGHDT, CDR2 YNNKEL (reference sequence). The CDR3 consists of 14 residues. CDR3 DNA: TGTGCCAGCAGCCATAGATCGGCGGGGGGAGGCTACACCTTC. Translated, it gives CASSHRSAGGGYTF.